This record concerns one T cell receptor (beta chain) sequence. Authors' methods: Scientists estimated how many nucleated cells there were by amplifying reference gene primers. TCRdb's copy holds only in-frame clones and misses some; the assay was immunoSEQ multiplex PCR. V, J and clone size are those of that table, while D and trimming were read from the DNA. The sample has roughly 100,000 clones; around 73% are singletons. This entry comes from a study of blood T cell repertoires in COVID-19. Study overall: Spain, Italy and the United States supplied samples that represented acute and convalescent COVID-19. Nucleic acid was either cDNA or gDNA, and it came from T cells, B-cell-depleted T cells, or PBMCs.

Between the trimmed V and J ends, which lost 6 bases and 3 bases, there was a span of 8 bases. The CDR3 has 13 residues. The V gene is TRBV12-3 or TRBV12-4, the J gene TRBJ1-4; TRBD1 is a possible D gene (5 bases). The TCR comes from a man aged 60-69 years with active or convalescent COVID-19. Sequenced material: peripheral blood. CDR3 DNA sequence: TGTGCCAGCAGGAAAGGGGCTAATGAAAAACTGTTTTTT. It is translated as CASRKGANEKLFF.